A single T cell receptor beta chain is shown here with its context. Measured with immunoSEQ multiplex PCR; TCRdb has only the in-frame clones, and not every one. Of about 110,000 clones listed, around 90% were seen once; the top ten hold 0.34%. These data are taken from a study of Tregs in tolerant kidney transplant recipients. Overall study context: The nonmyeloablative bone marrow transplants came from related graft donors, with transient mixed chimerism.

Unstimulated regulatory T cells (CD4+CD25+CD127-), CD4+CD25- non-regulatory cells, CD4 and CD8 cells were FACS-sorted from thawed PBMCs. The CDR3 has 16 amino acids. Trimming stripped 6 bases from V and 0 bases from J, with 15 bases between. Germline lookup yields CDR1 SNHLY and CDR2 FYNNEI. The rearrangement uses TRBV2 and TRBJ1-3, with a possible D match to TRBD1 (5 bases). This specimen was CD4+ T cells from blood, taken before the transplant. This receptor was identified in a human donor who received a combined kidney and bone marrow transplant. Here the CDR3 reads CASRSDTYYSGNTIYF. The CDR3 DNA follows: TGTGCCAGCAGGTCGGACACGTATTACTCTGGAAACACCATATATTTT.